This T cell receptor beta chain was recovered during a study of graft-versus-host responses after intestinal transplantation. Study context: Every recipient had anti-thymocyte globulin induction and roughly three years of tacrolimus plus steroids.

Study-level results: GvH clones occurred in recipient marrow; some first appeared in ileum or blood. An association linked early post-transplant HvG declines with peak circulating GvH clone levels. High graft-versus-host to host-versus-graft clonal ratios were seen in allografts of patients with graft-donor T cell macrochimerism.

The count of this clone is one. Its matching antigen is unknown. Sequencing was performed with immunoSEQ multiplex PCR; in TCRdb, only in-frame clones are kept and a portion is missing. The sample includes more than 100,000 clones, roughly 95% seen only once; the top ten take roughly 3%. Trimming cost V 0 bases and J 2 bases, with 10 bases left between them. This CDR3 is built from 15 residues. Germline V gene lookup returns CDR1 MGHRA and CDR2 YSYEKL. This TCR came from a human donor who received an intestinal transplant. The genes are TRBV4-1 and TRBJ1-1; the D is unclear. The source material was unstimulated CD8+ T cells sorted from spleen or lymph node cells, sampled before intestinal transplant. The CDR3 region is CASSQDRPGNTEAFF. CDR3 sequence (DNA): TGCGCCAGCAGCCAAGATCGGCCGGGAAACACTGAAGCTTTCTTT.